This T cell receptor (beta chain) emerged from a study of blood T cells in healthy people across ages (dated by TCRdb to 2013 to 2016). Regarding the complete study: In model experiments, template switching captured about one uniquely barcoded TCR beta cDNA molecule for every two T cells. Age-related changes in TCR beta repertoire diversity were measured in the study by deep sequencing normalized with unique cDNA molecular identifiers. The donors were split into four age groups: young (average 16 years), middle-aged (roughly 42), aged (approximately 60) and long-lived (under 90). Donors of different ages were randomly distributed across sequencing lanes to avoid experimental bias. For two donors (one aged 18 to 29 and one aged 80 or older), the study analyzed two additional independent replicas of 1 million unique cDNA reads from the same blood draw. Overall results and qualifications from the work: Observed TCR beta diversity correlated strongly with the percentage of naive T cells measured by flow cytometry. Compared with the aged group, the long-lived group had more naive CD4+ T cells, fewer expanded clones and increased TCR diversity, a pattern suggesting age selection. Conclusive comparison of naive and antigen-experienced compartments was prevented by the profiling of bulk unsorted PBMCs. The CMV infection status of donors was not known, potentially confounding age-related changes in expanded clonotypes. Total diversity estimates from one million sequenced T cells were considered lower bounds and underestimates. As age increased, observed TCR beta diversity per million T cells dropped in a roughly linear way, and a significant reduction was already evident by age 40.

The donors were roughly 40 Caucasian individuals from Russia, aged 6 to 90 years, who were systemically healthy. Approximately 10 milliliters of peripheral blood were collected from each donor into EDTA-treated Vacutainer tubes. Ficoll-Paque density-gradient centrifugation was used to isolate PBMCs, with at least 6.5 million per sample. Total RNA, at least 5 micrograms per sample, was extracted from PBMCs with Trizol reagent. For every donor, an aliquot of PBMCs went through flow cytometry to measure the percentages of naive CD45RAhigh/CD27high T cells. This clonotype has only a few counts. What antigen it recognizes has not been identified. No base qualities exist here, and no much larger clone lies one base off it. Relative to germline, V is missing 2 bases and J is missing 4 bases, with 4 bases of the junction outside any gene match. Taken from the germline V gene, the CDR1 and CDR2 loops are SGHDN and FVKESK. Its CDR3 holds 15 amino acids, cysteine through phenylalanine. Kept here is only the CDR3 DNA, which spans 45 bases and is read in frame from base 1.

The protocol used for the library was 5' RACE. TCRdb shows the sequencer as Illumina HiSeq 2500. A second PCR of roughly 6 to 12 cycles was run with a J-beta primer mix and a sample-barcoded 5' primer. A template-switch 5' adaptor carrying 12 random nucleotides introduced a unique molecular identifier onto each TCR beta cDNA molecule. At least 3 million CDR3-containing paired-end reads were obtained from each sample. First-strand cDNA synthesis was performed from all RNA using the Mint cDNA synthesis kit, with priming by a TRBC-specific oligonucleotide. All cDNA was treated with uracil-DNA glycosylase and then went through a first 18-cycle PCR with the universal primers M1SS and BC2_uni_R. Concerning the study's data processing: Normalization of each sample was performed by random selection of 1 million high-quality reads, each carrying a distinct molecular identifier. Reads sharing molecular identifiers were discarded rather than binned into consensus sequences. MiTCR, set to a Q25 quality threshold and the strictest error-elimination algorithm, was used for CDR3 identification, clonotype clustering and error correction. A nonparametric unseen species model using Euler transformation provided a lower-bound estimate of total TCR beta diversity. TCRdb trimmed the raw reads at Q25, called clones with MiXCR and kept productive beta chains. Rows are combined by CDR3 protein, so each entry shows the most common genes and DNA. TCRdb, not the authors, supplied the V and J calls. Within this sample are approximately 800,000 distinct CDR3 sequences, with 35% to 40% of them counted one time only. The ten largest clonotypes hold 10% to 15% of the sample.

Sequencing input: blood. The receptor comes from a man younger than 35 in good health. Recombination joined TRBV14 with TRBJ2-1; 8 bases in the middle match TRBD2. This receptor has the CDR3 CASSQMREAYNEQFF. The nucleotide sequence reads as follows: TGTGCCAGCAGCCAAATGCGGGAGGCTTACAATGAGCAGTTCTTC.